This T cell receptor (beta chain) was recorded in a study of T cells after posttransplantation cyclophosphamide. Sequenced by immunoSEQ multiplex PCR; TCRdb stores in-frame clones only, minus some. The sample is made up of tens of thousands of clones, none counted only once. In this sample, this clone turned up many times. The sequence came from a man aged 50-59 years in good health, CMV-negative, and a related stem cell transplant donor. The specimen sequenced was PBMCs.

CDR3 protein: CASSPGTAFLSGYTF. In DNA, the CDR3 is TGTGCCAGTAGTCCCGGGACAGCCTTTCTTAGTGGCTACACCTTC. V and J are TRBV19 and TRBJ1-2; 7 nucleotides match TRBD1. CDR3 length: 15 amino acids. V trimming: 5 bases; J trimming: 7 bases; junction bases outside the gene matches: 13. From germline, CDR1 is LNHDA and CDR2 SQIVND (reference sequence). Looking up the rest from reference TRBV19 and TRBJ1-2 gives the full variable domain: DGGITQSPKYLFRKEGQNVTLSCEQNLNHDAMYWYRQDPGQGLRLIYYSQIVNDFQKGDIAEGYSVSREKKESFPLTVTSAQKNPTAFYLCASSPGTAFLSGYTFGSGTRLTVV.